This T cell receptor (beta chain) emerged from a study of cytomegalovirus exposure and HLA in healthy donors (dated by TCRdb to 2016 to 2017). Study-level background: An earlier analysis of 587 of the donors reported 250 to 350 Gb of sequence data and 90 million to 120 million unique TCR beta sequences obtained from about 179 million T cells. An early release covering about 600 HLA-typed donors comprised approximately 300 gigabases of sequencing data and around 80 million unique TCR sequences. Among the approximately 400 genotyped donors, around 81% belonged to the genetic ancestry cluster associated with self-reported Caucasian donors. The study was designed to test whether signatures of past pathogen exposure could be identified by cataloging public T cell receptors. Using immunosequencing, the study profiled T cell repertoires from around 670 subjects and related those repertoires to cytomegalovirus serostatus. Along with the approximately 600-subject first cohort, a separate validation cohort of over 90 different subjects was used. To predict cytomegalovirus infection status, the study brought together high-throughput TCR immunosequencing, statistical association of individual TCRs with disease status, and machine learning. To study patterns of TCR occurrence, a later analysis re-analyzed previously published TCR beta repertoires from 500 to 850 donors and added high-resolution HLA genotyping. In the later analysis, no new phenotypic data were used to find candidate immune exposures; instead, reliance was placed on TCR beta sequences and their occurrence across donors. In an earlier analysis of roughly 600 of the donors, high-throughput TCR beta sequencing was used to judge whether each TCR beta V gene segment behaved as functional or pseudogenic. Donor age, sex, ethnicity and CMV serostatus were compiled together with the repertoire data. Genome-wide SNP genotypes for about 65% of the roughly 700 donors were used in a later genetic analysis, which treated that subset as a discovery cohort. Every repertoire in the discovery cohort had been generated on one and the same sequencing platform. Class I and class II HLA loci were covered by the typing at four-digit resolution. Typing coverage varied by locus: roughly 629-640 donors for A, B, C, DRB1 and DQB1; roughly 500 for DQA1; over 600 for DPA1; roughly 470 for DPB1. Roughly 5 DR-DQ haplotypes were handled as single units for association and clustering because linkage in the cohort was strong. Among some 400 genotyped donors of the cohort, an average of around 220,000 unique TCR beta nucleotide sequences was sequenced per donor, of which roughly 18% were non-productive.

The library was produced with the immunoSEQ multiplex PCR assay. For the multiplex PCR, a mixture combining 60 forward primers for TCR Vbeta segments and 13 reverse primers for TCR Jbeta segments was used. The CDR3 region of rearranged TCR beta genes was amplified from genomic DNA with a multiplex PCR assay. On the Illumina HiSeq System, the amplified TCR beta libraries were sequenced as 87-base-pair reads. On the authors' methods: A later analysis tallied 75 million to 85 million unique TCR beta chains across the 666 repertoires, and around 10 million of those chains were shared by two or more donors. Raw reads were error-corrected and collapsed into unique sequences with a nearest-neighbor algorithm that merged closely related sequences to remove PCR and sequencing errors. CDR3 sequences were aligned to IMGT reference sequences to assign V, D and J gene segments. For a sequence to be retained, a match of at least six nucleotides was required to both a V gene segment and a J gene segment. Rearrangements were called productive when the CDR3 lacked stop codons and stayed in frame with V and J; all others were non-productive. CDR3 was defined according to IMGT convention as the region running from the second conserved V-encoded cysteine to the conserved J-encoded phenylalanine. The earlier analysis of 587 of the donors excluded sequences that lacked an unambiguous match to a single V gene segment. In an earlier analysis of about 590 of the donors, a V segment was called functional when productive rearrangements were above 56.7%, and segregating when the standard deviation between donors exceeded 5%. To diagnose cytomegalovirus status from the catalog of TCR beta chain sequences, a statistical classification framework was built. In a later analysis, TCR nucleotide sequences were compared against IMGT/GENE-DB human TR gene sequences so that V and J genes could be assigned. A later analysis assigned CDR3 sequences and most-parsimonious VDJ recombination scenarios with the TCRdist pipeline. In a later analysis, each TCR beta chain was defined by its CDR3 amino acid sequence together with its V-gene family, and reads lacking a unique V-gene family were excluded. To address suspected cross-contamination and a sequencing artifact, a later analysis removed some 620 highly shared, low-generation-probability nucleotide sequences. In a later analysis, a clonal expansion index for each public chain was calculated from normalized within-repertoire ranks of inferred template counts. In a later analysis, generation probabilities were computed using a VDJ recombination model fitted to out-of-frame rearrangements, and the results were checked against IGoR. Hypergeometric tests were used in a later analysis to score TCR-TCR, TCR-HLA and TCR-CMV co-occurrence, with a repertoire-size bias correction applied to the TCR pairs. False discovery rates were estimated in a later analysis by permuting HLA or CMV assignments 20 times. A later analysis grouped co-occurring TCRs with DBSCAN, adding TCRdist sequence similarity when clustering within HLA-allele-positive subsets. Repertoires with fewer than 30,000 or more than 120,000 public chains, plus five repertoires with anomalous nucleotide sharing, were excluded from co-occurrence clustering. Here the immuneACCESS table is served through TCRdb, limited to in-frame sequences with V and J called. Missing clones are a known gap in these copies; in checked studies unresolved V genes cover under half, and the rest lacks a known reason. D and trimming come from the DNA, and the V and J calls and clone size come from that table. This sample holds under 150,000 clones; over 75% were observed only once. The ten largest clones capture 0.95% to 1.5% of the sample.

V ends up 6 bases short and J 1 base short, with an unmatched junction base count of 12. The germline V gene gives CDR1 as ENHRY and CDR2 as SYGVKD. The CDR3 covers 17 residues, taking in both the cysteine and the phenylalanine. The entry retains the CDR3 DNA only, 51 bases that are in frame from base 1. The cohort was made up of roughly 670 healthy bone marrow donors. At the time of sampling, all cohort members were nominally healthy, though unrecorded immune exposures were likely present. The donor tested CMV seronegative and was one of the 352 seronegative cohort members. A peripheral blood sample was provided by each donor, and peripheral blood mononuclear cells were used for TCR beta sequencing. The Qiagen DNeasy Blood Extraction Kit was used to extract genomic DNA from the blood cell samples. This clone appeared once. The antigen this receptor binds is unknown. The input lacks base qualities; no much larger clone sits a single base away.

Overall results and qualifications from the work: CMV serostatus was the only immune exposure information available for the cohort. According to a later genetic analysis, donors in an Asian-associated ancestry cluster had fewer N-insertions in productive TCRs than the approximately 630-donor mean. In a later analysis, TCR association rates were found to vary across HLA loci, with the most associated TCRs seen for DRB1 alleles and the fewest for HLA-C alleles. In an earlier analysis of 587 of the donors, most TCR beta V segments appeared in productive rearrangements about 87% or about 30% of the time, broadly matching IMGT annotations. Correlated functional status among segregating V segments might reflect linkage disequilibrium, but an unknown experimental factor could not be ruled out. Sequencing depth was assumed to be roughly uniform across donors in the presence/absence analyses, though that assumption may not hold. While some public TCRs were present in many individuals, most TCR sequences turned up only very rarely across donors. A group of highly shared sequence variants was considered likely to be a technical artifact of the sequencing pipeline. A further reported finding was that TCR beta sequences accurately predicted the HLA-A and HLA-B alleles for most subjects in the first cohort. Because HLA typing was unavailable for some donors at each locus, only the typed subset was used in association tests. Because counts were too low, about 18 rarely observed V segments, including chromosome 9 orphons, were excluded from the earlier analysis of around 640 of the donors. Compared with equally common non-associated chains, HLA-associated TCR beta chains in a later analysis were more clonally expanded and had lower generation probabilities. A later analysis reported that several top co-occurrence clusters appeared linked to parvovirus B19, influenza, CMV and Epstein-Barr virus. The cohort was sequenced for TCR beta chains only, and without alpha or paired-chain data the features that could be detected were limited. In a later genetic analysis, a missense DCLRE1C variant was associated with V-gene and J-gene trimming of TCR beta chains, and the association was replicated in an independent cohort. According to a later analysis, most CMV-associated TCR beta chains appeared to be HLA-restricted, and the HLA associations seemed to be driven largely by CMV exposure. In vitro tests confirmed that a few of the cytomegalovirus-associated TCR beta chains recognize cytomegalovirus antigens. In the study, roughly 160 TCR beta chains were listed as associated with cytomegalovirus. According to the authors, the approach could potentially be generalized to other disease states and immunological phenotypes. Some IMGT-functional V segments, including TRBV6-2 and TRBV6-3, could not be told apart with the 87-base-pair reads, so those segments were excluded. In a later analysis, 16,951 TCR beta sequences were associated with specific HLA alleles at a false discovery rate of 0.05. When HLA alleles, especially DR and DQ, strongly co-occurred, TCR associations were difficult to assign to individual alleles. In both the original and validation cohorts, the classifier was reported to diagnose cytomegalovirus status with high specificity and sensitivity.

Sequencing was done on a sample of PBMCs. This sequence uses TRBV10-3 and TRBJ1-3; 7 junctional bases match TRBD1. This receptor was taken from a man aged 45-65 years in good health and CMV-seronegative. CDR3 protein: CAIREGGQSRSGNTIYF. The DNA is as follows: TGTGCCATCAGAGAAGGGGGACAGTCCCGATCTGGAAACACCATATATTTT.